These T cell receptor beta chains were read from a single sample in a study of cytomegalovirus exposure and HLA in healthy donors. This table comes from immunoSEQ multiplex PCR, and its TCRdb copy is limited to in-frame clones, with some not included. The sample holds about 180,000 clones; roughly 75% are singletons and the top ten take around 6%. Source material: PBMCs. Every receptor here comes from a man in his forties or fifties in good health and CMV-seronegative. Each CDR3 is given with its conserved first and last residue. D genes are given only for firm matches. Some rows mark clone size as missing; the rest say once, few, many or name a class of expanded clone.

CDR3	DNA	size	D	V	J
CASSLNTGSPYGYTF	TGTGCCAGCAGTTTGAATACAGGGTCACCCTATGGCTACACCTTC	NA	NA	TRBV27	TRBJ1-2
CASSPGAWRDEQFF	TGTGCCAGCAGCCCTGGGGCATGGAGGGATGAGCAGTTCTTC	few	NA	TRBV27	TRBJ2-1
CASSSGTGGVSGANVLTF	TGCGCCAGCAGCTCGGGGACAGGGGGCGTATCTGGGGCCAACGTCCTGACTTTC	NA	TRBD1	TRBV5-1	TRBJ2-6
CASSGYRGKNTEAFF	TGTGCCAGCAGCGGGTACAGGGGGAAGAACACTGAAGCTTTCTTT	NA	TRBD1	TRBV5-4	TRBJ1-1
CASSVGPNSGAGADTEAFF	TGTGCCAGCAGCGTAGGACCCAATTCTGGAGCGGGGGCGGACACTGAAGCTTTCTTT	NA	NA	TRBV9	TRBJ1-1
CASGLVRDRSYEQYF	TGTGCTAGTGGTTTGGTTAGGGACAGGTCCTACGAGCAGTACTTC	many	TRBD1	TRBV12-5	TRBJ2-7
CASMLAGGAYEQYF	TGTGCCAGCATGTTAGCGGGGGGGGCCTACGAGCAGTACTTC	NA	TRBD2	TRBV6-6	TRBJ2-7
CASSHPGIGTGEAFF	TGTGCCAGCAGCCATCCAGGAATAGGCACAGGGGAAGCTTTCTTT	NA	NA	TRBV14	TRBJ1-1
CAISIRDRGITEAFF	TGTGCCATCAGTATCCGGGACAGGGGGATCACTGAAGCTTTCTTT	NA	TRBD1	TRBV10-3	TRBJ1-1
CASSLGGGGFYEQYF	TGTGCCAGCAGCTTAGGGGGCGGGGGATTCTACGAGCAGTACTTC	few	TRBD2	TRBV7-6	TRBJ2-7
CASSLVSAGQAGANVLTF	TGTGCCAGCAGCTTAGTGTCCGCAGGGCAAGCTGGGGCCAACGTCCTGACTTTC	NA	NA	TRBV11-2	TRBJ2-6
CATSSFRENTEAFF	TGTGCCACCAGCAGCTTCCGGGAGAACACTGAAGCTTTCTTT	once	NA	TRBV15	TRBJ1-1
CASSSGIREKLFF	TGTGCCAGCAGTTCAGGAATACGAGAAAAACTGTTTTTT	NA	NA	TRBV6-5	TRBJ1-4
CASSLRSDEKLFF	TGTGCCAGCAGCTTAAGGAGCGATGAAAAACTGTTTTTT	NA	NA	TRBV7-9	TRBJ1-4
CASNVAGGPHNEQFF	TGTGCCAGCAACGTTGCGGGGGGGCCCCACAATGAGCAGTTCTTC	NA	TRBD2	TRBV5-6	TRBJ2-1
CASSFRGNTEAFF	TGTGCCAGCAGCTTCAGGGGGAACACTGAAGCTTTCTTT	NA	NA	TRBV7-2	TRBJ1-1
CASSVRDRGVEQFF	TGCGCCAGCAGCGTCCGGGACAGGGGGGTCGAGCAGTTCTTC	NA	TRBD1	TRBV5-1	TRBJ2-1
CASSIVKAGYNEQFF	TGTGCCAGTAGTATAGTAAAAGCGGGGTACAATGAGCAGTTCTTC	NA	TRBD2	TRBV19	TRBJ2-1
CASGSYRAYEQYF	TGTGCTAGTGGTTCATACAGGGCCTACGAGCAGTACTTC	NA	NA	TRBV12-5	TRBJ2-7
CASSFVAGDGGGEQFF	TGTGCCAGCAGCTTCGTAGCGGGAGATGGCGGTGGTGAGCAGTTCTTC	NA	TRBD2	TRBV7-2	TRBJ2-1
CASSDRVDTQYF	TGTGCCAGCAGTGACCGAGTTGATACGCAGTATTTT	NA	NA	TRBV6-1	TRBJ2-3
CASSYGQGVYEQYF	TGTGCCAGCAGTTATGGACAGGGCGTCTACGAGCAGTACTTC	few	TRBD1	TRBV27	TRBJ2-7
CASSLGRGQYF	TGTGCCAGCAGCTTAGGCAGAGGGCAGTACTTC	NA	NA	TRBV7-8	TRBJ2-7
CASSSTTAGKGEQYF	TGTGCCAGCAGCTCGACGACAGCGGGAAAAGGCGAGCAGTACTTC	NA	TRBD2	TRBV11-3	TRBJ2-7
CASGEGDLYEQYF	TGTGCCAGCGGGGAGGGGGATCTCTACGAGCAGTACTTC	few	NA	TRBV18	TRBJ2-7
CASSYSRTGELFF	TGTGCCAGCAGTTACTCGAGGACCGGGGAGCTGTTTTTT	few	NA	TRBV6-5	TRBJ2-2
CASSGLDNEQFF	TGTGCCAGCAGCGGACTAGATAATGAGCAGTTCTTC	NA	TRBD2	TRBV6-6	TRBJ2-1
CASSPEGAGGSETQYF	TGCGCCAGCAGCCCGGAAGGGGCGGGGGGGAGTGAGACCCAGTACTTC	NA	TRBD2	TRBV5-1	TRBJ2-5
CASSPWRVGTQYF	TGTGCCAGCAGCCCCTGGAGGGTCGGGACCCAGTACTTC	NA	NA	TRBV5-8	TRBJ2-5
CASSTSGGATGELFF	TGTGCCAGCAGCACTAGCGGGGGGGCCACCGGGGAGCTGTTTTTT	few	TRBD2	TRBV7-2	TRBJ2-2
CSVVRGILSYEQYF	TGCAGCGTTGTTCGAGGGATTCTCTCCTACGAGCAGTACTTC	NA	NA	TRBV29-1	TRBJ2-7
CASSLSPGGITGELFF	TGTGCCAGCAGCTTGTCTCCGGGGGGCATCACCGGGGAGCTGTTTTTT	NA	NA	TRBV5-4	TRBJ2-2
CASSLITLADRSSNQPQHF	TGTGCCAGCAGCTTAATCACCCTGGCGGACAGGTCCTCTAATCAGCCCCAGCATTTT	few	TRBD1	TRBV7-8	TRBJ1-5
CSVEGLSGGTYEQYF	TGCAGCGTTGAGGGTTTGTCAGGAGGTACCTACGAGCAGTACTTC	NA	NA	TRBV29-1	TRBJ2-7
CASSLRWGDRANQPQHF	TGTGCCAGCAGTTTACGGTGGGGGGACAGGGCGAATCAGCCCCAGCATTTT	NA	TRBD1	TRBV27	TRBJ1-5
CASSDRTDGYTF	TGTGCCAGCAGTGACCGGACAGATGGCTACACCTTC	NA	NA	TRBV21-1	TRBJ1-2
CASSEARFNQPQHF	TGTGCCAGCAGTGAAGCCAGATTCAATCAGCCCCAGCATTTT	NA	NA	TRBV6-1	TRBJ1-5
CASSKGKGNQPQHF	TGTGCCAGTAGTAAGGGGAAAGGCAATCAGCCCCAGCATTTT	NA	NA	TRBV19	TRBJ1-5
CASSLRTEAFF	TGTGCCAGCAGCCTCCGTACTGAAGCTTTCTTT	few	NA	TRBV7-9	TRBJ1-1
CASSQSIRGQGAPKNIQYF	TGCGCCAGCAGTCAATCGATTAGAGGACAGGGGGCACCCAAAAACATTCAGTACTTC	NA	TRBD1	TRBV23-1	TRBJ2-4
CASSRGSSYEQYF	TGTGCCAGCAGTCGGGGGAGCTCCTACGAGCAGTACTTC	NA	NA	TRBV6-5	TRBJ2-7
CASSPAGGHYEQYF	TGTGCCAGCAGCCCCGCCGGCGGCCACTACGAGCAGTACTTC	once	NA	TRBV7-9	TRBJ2-7
CASSLDRASYEQYF	TGTGCCAGCAGCTTGGACAGGGCCTCCTACGAGCAGTACTTC	NA	TRBD1	TRBV7-8	TRBJ2-7
CASSLAQPTDTQYF	TGCGCCAGCAGCTTGGCACAGCCAACAGATACGCAGTATTTT	NA	NA	TRBV5-1	TRBJ2-3
CAWSGGSEWETQYF	TGTGCCTGGAGTGGTGGGTCGGAGTGGGAGACCCAGTACTTC	NA	NA	TRBV30	TRBJ2-5
CASSLGGGAISTDTQYF	TGTGCCAGCAGCTTGGGAGGGGGTGCAATTAGTACAGATACGCAGTATTTT	NA	NA	TRBV5-4	TRBJ2-3